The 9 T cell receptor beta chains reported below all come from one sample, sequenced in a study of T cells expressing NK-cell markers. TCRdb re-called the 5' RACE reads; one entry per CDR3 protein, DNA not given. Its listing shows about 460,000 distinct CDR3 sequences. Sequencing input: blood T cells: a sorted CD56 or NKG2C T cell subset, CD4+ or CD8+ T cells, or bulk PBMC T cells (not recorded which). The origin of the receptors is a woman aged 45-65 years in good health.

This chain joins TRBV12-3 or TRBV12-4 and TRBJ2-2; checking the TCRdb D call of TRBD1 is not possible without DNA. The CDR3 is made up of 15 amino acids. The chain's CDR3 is CASSPRGGYTGELFF.

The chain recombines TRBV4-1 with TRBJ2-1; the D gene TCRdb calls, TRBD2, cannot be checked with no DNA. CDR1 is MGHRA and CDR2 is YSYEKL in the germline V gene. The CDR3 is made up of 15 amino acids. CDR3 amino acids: CASSQGGRGANEQFF.

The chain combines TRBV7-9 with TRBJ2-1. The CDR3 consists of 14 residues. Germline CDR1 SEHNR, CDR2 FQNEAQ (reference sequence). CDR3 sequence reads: CASTLAASYNEQFF.

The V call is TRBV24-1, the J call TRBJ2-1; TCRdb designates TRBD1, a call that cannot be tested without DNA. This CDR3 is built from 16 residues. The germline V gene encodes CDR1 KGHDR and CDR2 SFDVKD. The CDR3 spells CATSDRQGWSFNEQFF.

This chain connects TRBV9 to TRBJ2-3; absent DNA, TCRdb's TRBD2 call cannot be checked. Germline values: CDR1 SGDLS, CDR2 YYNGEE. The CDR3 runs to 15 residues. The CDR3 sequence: CASSVDGSGYDTQYF.

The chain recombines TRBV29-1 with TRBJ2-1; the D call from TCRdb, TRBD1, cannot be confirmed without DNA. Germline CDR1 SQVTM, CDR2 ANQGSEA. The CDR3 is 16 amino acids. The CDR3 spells CSVDRPDRGRRNEQFF.

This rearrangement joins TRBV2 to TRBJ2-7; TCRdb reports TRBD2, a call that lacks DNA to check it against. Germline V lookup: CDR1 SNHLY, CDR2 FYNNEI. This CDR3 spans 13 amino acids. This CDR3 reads CASRGLAGVEQYF.

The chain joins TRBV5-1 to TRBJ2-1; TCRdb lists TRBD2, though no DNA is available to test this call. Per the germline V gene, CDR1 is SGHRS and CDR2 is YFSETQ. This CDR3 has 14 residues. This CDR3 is CASTTGTSGTQQFF.

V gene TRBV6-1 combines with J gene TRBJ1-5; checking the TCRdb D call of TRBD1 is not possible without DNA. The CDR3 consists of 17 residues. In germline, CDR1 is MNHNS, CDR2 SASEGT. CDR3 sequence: CASSPSITGLSGQPQHF.